Shown below are 5 T cell receptor beta chains from a single sample sequenced in a study. Using its own MiXCR run on the reads, TCRdb lists one record per CDR3 protein. Among over 14,000 distinct CDR3 sequences listed, about 35% were seen once. Sequenced sample: blood. These receptors were taken from a human donor.

By sample fraction, this clonotype is medium-sized (0.01 to 0.1%). The chain has TRBV4-3 and TRBJ1-5; D is undetermined. The CDR3 spans 15 residues. V was clipped by 6 bases and J by 3 bases, with 15 bases between them. In germline, CDR1 is LGHNA, CDR2 YSLEER. The CDR3 region has the DNA TGCGCCAGCAGACCCGACATCCTCCTCAATCAGCCCCAGCATTTT. It is translated as CASRPDILLNQPQHF.

This clonotype was counted many times. The rearrangement links TRBV4-2 to TRBJ2-6, with D tentatively TRBD1 (6 bases). The germline CDR1 and CDR2 sequences are LGHNA and YNFKEQ. The CDR3 extends over 17 amino acids. V was shortened by 1 base and J by 0 bases, with 10 bases between the two germline ends. CDR3 in DNA: TGTGCCAGCAGCCAAGGGGACACGTCCTCTGGGGCCAACGTCCTGACTTTC. The encoded protein is CASSQGDTSSGANVLTF.

This clonotype is classed as medium-sized. The chain is built from TRBV20-1 and TRBJ1-5; weak D call: TRBD1 (5 bases). The V gene's germline CDR1 is DFQATT and CDR2 SNEGSKA (reference sequence). The CDR3 covers 13 residues. V dropped 3 bases and J dropped 7 bases, with 13 bases sitting between them. This chain's CDR3 is CSASRGQGQPQHF. CDR3 bases: TGCAGTGCTAGTCGAGGACAAGGGCAGCCCCAGCATTTT.

By sample share, this clonotype is medium-sized. The CDR3 loop reads CASSLEGLAGGPQGTDTQYF. The CDR3 DNA reads as TGTGCCAGCAGTTTAGAGGGACTAGCGGGAGGGCCGCAAGGCACAGATACGCAGTATTTT. V and J are TRBV28 and TRBJ2-3; TRBD2 matches at 16 bases. J lost 1 base, V lost 2 bases, and 9 bases had no gene match. CDR1 MDHEN and CDR2 SYDVKM come from the germline V gene. This CDR3 has 20 residues.

The chain carries TRBV29-1 and TRBJ1-1, with D uncertain. The V gene's germline CDR1 is SQVTM and CDR2 ANQGSEA. There are 11 residues in the CDR3. V lost 6 bases and J 1 base, leaving 6 bases between the germline ends. The CDR3 region is CSVQSNTEAFF. The CDR3 coding sequence is TGCAGCGTCCAGTCGAACACTGAAGCTTTCTTT.